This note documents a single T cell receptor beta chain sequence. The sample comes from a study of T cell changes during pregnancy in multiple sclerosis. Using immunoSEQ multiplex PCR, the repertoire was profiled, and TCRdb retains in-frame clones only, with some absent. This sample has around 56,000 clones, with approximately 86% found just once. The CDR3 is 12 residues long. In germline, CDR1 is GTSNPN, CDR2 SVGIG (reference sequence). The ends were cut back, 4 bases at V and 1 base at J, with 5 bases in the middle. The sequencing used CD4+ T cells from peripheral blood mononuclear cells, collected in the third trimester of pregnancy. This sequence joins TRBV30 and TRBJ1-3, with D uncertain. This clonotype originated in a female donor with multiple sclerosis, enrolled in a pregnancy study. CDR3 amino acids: CAWMRSGNTIYF. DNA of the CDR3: TGTGCCTGGATGCGTTCTGGAAACACCATATATTTT.